This TCR beta chain was recorded in a study of cytomegalovirus exposure and HLA in healthy donors (dated by TCRdb to about 2017). About the study as a whole: According to a later analysis, the approximately 130 validation repertoires were produced on the same platform as the 666 repertoires of the first cohort. High-throughput TCR immunosequencing, statistical association of individual TCRs with disease status, and machine learning were combined to predict cytomegalovirus infection status. Besides the first cohort of roughly 700 subjects, a separate validation cohort made up of roughly 130 different subjects was used. The study was designed to test whether signatures of past pathogen exposure could be identified by cataloging public T cell receptors.

Beyond this particular receptor, the publication reports: A total of about 150 TCR beta chains were listed by the study as associated with cytomegalovirus. Cytomegalovirus status was reported to be diagnosed by the classifier with high specificity and sensitivity in both the original and validation cohorts. Most TCR sequences were seen in very few donors, while some public TCRs were found in many individuals. The authors suggested that the approach could potentially be extended to other disease states and immunological phenotypes. All 120 or so repertoires were used to score co-occurrence in the validation cohort in a later analysis, because that analysis had no HLA typing for the cohort. Of the cluster scores, roughly 95% were above 0 in a later analysis, which found that TCRs clustered in the first cohort also tended to co-occur in the 90 to 150 validation repertoires. Three of the identified cytomegalovirus-associated TCR beta chains were confirmed in vitro to be specific for cytomegalovirus antigens.

The method behind the library was the immunoSEQ multiplex PCR assay. In the authors' own workflow: A statistical classification framework was built for diagnosing cytomegalovirus status from the catalog of TCR beta chain sequences. Entries here come from immuneACCESS through TCRdb and include only in-frame sequences with V and J called. Some clones fail to appear in such tables; in the studies checked, an unresolved V gene covers under half of the shortfall, and the cause of the remainder is unknown. V and J calls and clone size come straight from that table; D and trimming were deduced from the DNA. The sample yields 65,000 to 75,000 clones; around 93% were counted once. Approximately 5.3% of the sample rests with the top ten. CDR1 and CDR2 (SGHRS, YFSETQ) derive from the germline V gene. The CDR3, from cysteine to phenylalanine, totals 16 residues. Just CDR3 DNA is preserved here, 48 bases in frame from base 1.

Separate from the roughly 650-subject first cohort, the validation cohort of roughly 120 subjects was the group to which the donors belonged. Comment on this clone: The target of this receptor is not known. An end of the junction does not agree with germline; a read error may underlie this.

The chain joins TRBV5-1 to TRBJ2-5, and 9 bases in between align with TRBD2. The TCR originated in a man between 18 and 35 years old in good health and CMV-seropositive. The specimen sequenced was PBMCs. The bases read TGCGCCAGCAGCTTCACCCTAGCGGGAATACAAGAGATCCAGTACTTC. Its translation is CASSFTLAGIQEIQYF.